The rows below give T cell receptor beta chains drawn from one sample of a study of blood T cell repertoires in COVID-19. Profiling relied on immunoSEQ multiplex PCR, and the TCRdb table lists in-frame clones only, not all of them. There are about 120,000 clones in the sample; 72% occur only once, and under 10% lies in the top ten. The source material was peripheral blood. The receptors come from a woman aged 55-69 years with acute or convalescent COVID-19. Both conserved end residues are part of each CDR3. Fields, in order: D gene, J gene, V gene, clone size, CDR3 DNA, CDR3 protein. A D gene is named only where the DNA matches it firmly. A row's size may be missing; if present it is once, few, many or a size class.

>TRBD1|TRBJ1-1|TRBV7-3|.
TGTGCCAGCAGCTCGGACAGGTTGGAAGCTTTCTTT
CASSSDRLEAFF
>TRBD1|TRBJ1-1|TRBV28|.
TGTGCCAGCAGTCTGTCCCAGGGGGCAAACACTGAAGCTTTCTTT
CASSLSQGANTEAFF
>TRBD1|TRBJ1-5|TRBV6-2/TRBV6-3|.
TGTGCCAGCAGTTACAGAGTCGGACAGGGGGAGTATCAGCCCCAGCATTTT
CASSYRVGQGEYQPQHF
>.|TRBJ1-2|TRBV5-1|.
TGCGCCAGCAGGGAGAATTATGGCTACACCTTC
CASRENYGYTF
>TRBD1|TRBJ2-5|TRBV5-6|.
TGTGCCAGCAGCGGGACAGGGCCCGGGACCCAGTACTTC
CASSGTGPGTQYF
>.|TRBJ1-1|TRBV6-2/TRBV6-3|.
TGTGCCAGCAGTTACTCGAGTCCGCGGGGTACTGAAGCTTTCTTT
CASSYSSPRGTEAFF
>.|TRBJ2-7|TRBV18|.
TGTGCCAGCTCACCAACCGTTGGAGACTACGAGCAGTACTTC
CASSPTVGDYEQYF
>TRBD1|TRBJ2-1|TRBV7-9|.
TGTGCCAGCAGCTTCAGGACAGGGGGCAGGAATGAGCAGTTCTTC
CASSFRTGGRNEQFF
>TRBD1|TRBJ2-1|TRBV25-1|.
TGTGCCAGCAGTGAAGGAGGACAGGGGGCTTACAATGAGCAGTTCTTC
CASSEGGQGAYNEQFF
>.|TRBJ1-5|TRBV5-4|once
TGTGCCAGCAGCTTGTTCGGTTATCAGCCCCAGCATTTT
CASSLFGYQPQHF
>TRBD1|TRBJ2-1|TRBV7-8|once
TGTGCCAGCAGCGAGGACAGGGGACGGGAGCAGTTCTTC
CASSEDRGREQFF
>TRBD1|TRBJ2-4|TRBV2|.
TGTGCCAGCAGCCCCGGGACAGGCAAAAACATTCAGTACTTC
CASSPGTGKNIQYF
>TRBD1|TRBJ2-7|TRBV7-9|few
TGTGCCAGCAGCGCACCGGGACAGGGGATCTACGAGCAGTACTTC
CASSAPGQGIYEQYF
>TRBD1|TRBJ1-1|TRBV5-6|.
TGTGCCAGCAGCTTGGTCCCAGGACAGGGCTCTGAAGCTTTCTTT
CASSLVPGQGSEAFF
>.|TRBJ1-2|TRBV9|.
TGTGCCAGCAGCGTTGGAGGGCCCTATGGCTACACCTTC
CASSVGGPYGYTF
>TRBD1|TRBJ2-7|TRBV28|.
TGTGCCAGCAGACGGACAGGGGTTGGCGGCCACGAGCAGTACTTC
CASRRTGVGGHEQYF
>.|TRBJ1-2|TRBV6-5|.
TGTGCCAGCAGTTACTCGGGGGCTTATGGCTACACCTTC
CASSYSGAYGYTF
>TRBD1|TRBJ1-2|TRBV20-1|few
TGCAGTGCTTTTACAGGGGGTGGCTACACCTTC
CSAFTGGGYTF
>TRBD1|TRBJ1-6|TRBV5-1|.
TGCGCCAGCAGCGTGGGGACAGGAGATAATTCACCCCTCCACTTT
CASSVGTGDNSPLHF
>.|TRBJ2-5|TRBV19|.
TGTGCCAGTAGTAACCGTGGCGGGCTCGGGGGTCAAGAGACCCAGTACTTC
CASSNRGGLGGQETQYF
>TRBD1|TRBJ1-3|TRBV4-1|.
TGCGCCAGCAGCCCGAACCCAACAGGGGGCTCTGGAAACACCATATATTTT
CASSPNPTGGSGNTIYF
>.|TRBJ1-1|TRBV3-1/TRBV3-2|.
TGTGCCAGCAGCCAGGGGCCGGGCACTGAAGCTTTCTTT
CASSQGPGTEAFF
>TRBD1|TRBJ1-2|TRBV3-1/TRBV3-2|many
TGTGCCAGCAGCCAAGATCGTAGGACAGGGAAGGATAAGGATGGCTACACCTTC
CASSQDRRTGKDKDGYTF
>.|TRBJ2-2|TRBV10-3|.
TGTGCCATCAGTGTAGCAACCGGGGAGCTGTTTTTT
CAISVATGELFF
>TRBD1|TRBJ2-5|TRBV11-2|.
TGTGCCAGCAGCAGACGGGACAGGGGGCGTCAAGAGACCCAGTACTTC
CASSRRDRGRQETQYF
>.|TRBJ2-3|TRBV6-2/TRBV6-3|.
TGTGCCAGCAGTTTAGCCATTTATACGCAGTATTTT
CASSLAIYTQYF
>.|TRBJ2-7|TRBV3-1/TRBV3-2|.
TGTGCCACAGGAAGAGGGAATCTGTACGAGCAGTACTTC
CATGRGNLYEQYF
>TRBD1|TRBJ2-1|TRBV9|.
TGTGCCAGCAGCTTACGACAGGGGCTAGAATATGAGCAGTTCTTC
CASSLRQGLEYEQFF
>TRBD1|TRBJ1-5|TRBV28|.
TGTGCCAGCAGGTCGGACAGGGATGGAAGCAATCAGCCCCAGCATTTT
CASRSDRDGSNQPQHF
>TRBD2|TRBJ2-7|TRBV13|.
TGTGCCAGCAGCTTAACACGGGGTAGCGGGGCCTCCTTCTACGAGCAGTACTTC
CASSLTRGSGASFYEQYF
>TRBD1|TRBJ1-2|TRBV30|.
TGTGCCTGGACCCGGGACAGTGGCTATGGCTACACCTTC
CAWTRDSGYGYTF
>TRBD1|TRBJ2-7|TRBV2|.
TGTGCCAGCAGCCGGGACAGGTCCTACGAGCAGTACTTC
CASSRDRSYEQYF
>.|TRBJ2-5|TRBV6-2/TRBV6-3|.
TGTGCCAGCAGTTTCAAACGGGACATCAAGACCCAGTACTTC
CASSFKRDIKTQYF
>.|TRBJ2-7|TRBV5-1|few
TGCGCCAGCAGCTTTGTAAGCGGTAAGACCTACGAGCAGTACTTC
CASSFVSGKTYEQYF
>TRBD1|TRBJ1-4|TRBV5-1|.
TGCGCCAGCAGCTCCACCCCCGACAGGGGGCGAGACGAAAAACTGTTTTTT
CASSSTPDRGRDEKLFF
>.|TRBJ1-1|TRBV30|.
TGTGCCTGGAAACTACTCGGACTCATGAACACTGAAGCTTTCTTT
CAWKLLGLMNTEAFF
>.|TRBJ1-1|TRBV6-5|few
TGTGCCACCAGAGCCGGGGAATCTGAAGCTTTCTTT
CATRAGESEAFF
>.|TRBJ1-5|TRBV30|.
TGTGCCTGGAGTGACACACATCAGCCCCAGCATTTT
CAWSDTHQPQHF
>.|TRBJ1-1|TRBV10-3|.
TGTGCCATCAGACAGGGTCCCACTGAAGCTTTCTTT
CAIRQGPTEAFF
>.|TRBJ2-6|TRBV9|.
TGTGCCAGCAGTTATTCTTCTGGGGCCAACGTCCTGACTTTC
CASSYSSGANVLTF
>.|TRBJ2-5|TRBV11-2|.
TGTGCCAGCAGCTTAACAGAAGAGACCCAGTACTTC
CASSLTEETQYF
>TRBD1|TRBJ1-2|TRBV2|.
TGTGCCAGCAGTGCAGGGGGCAATGGCTACACCTTC
CASSAGGNGYTF
>TRBD1|TRBJ2-2|TRBV29-1|.
TGCAGCGTGGACAAAGGGGACAGTCACACCGGGGAGCTGTTTTTT
CSVDKGDSHTGELFF
>.|TRBJ1-1|TRBV2|once
TGTGCCAGCAGTGAAGCTGAGGGAGTGAACACTGAAGCTTTCTTT
CASSEAEGVNTEAFF
>.|TRBJ1-6|TRBV30|few
TGTGCCTGGAGTGTAGCGACGGCCCGCGGGTCACCCCTCCACTTT
CAWSVATARGSPLHF
>TRBD1|TRBJ1-2|TRBV10-1|.
TGCGCCAGCAGTGCAGGACAGGGTCGGGGCATCTATGGCTACACCTTC
CASSAGQGRGIYGYTF
>TRBD1|TRBJ1-2|TRBV12-3/TRBV12-4|.
TGTGCCAGCAGCCCACAGGGGATCTATGGCTACACCTTC
CASSPQGIYGYTF
>.|TRBJ1-5|TRBV12-3/TRBV12-4|.
TGTGCCAGCAGCCAGAATAGCAATCAGCCCCAGCATTTT
CASSQNSNQPQHF
>.|TRBJ1-2|TRBV10-3|.
TGTGCCATCAGTGAAGACAGGTCCCGAACTTATGGCTACACCTTC
CAISEDRSRTYGYTF
>.|TRBJ2-1|TRBV7-3|.
TGTGCCAGCAGCTTACAGGCGGGGGCGTTCTACAATGAGCAGTTCTTC
CASSLQAGAFYNEQFF
>.|TRBJ2-3|TRBV30|.
TGTGCCTGGAGTTTTTTAATGAGGGGGGGCCGGGAAGATACGCAGTATTTT
CAWSFLMRGGREDTQYF
>TRBD2|TRBJ2-5|TRBV27|.
TGTGCCAGCAGTTTACGGGGGACTAGCGGGGGGAAGACCCAGTACTTC
CASSLRGTSGGKTQYF
>.|TRBJ1-4|TRBV3-1/TRBV3-2|.
TGTGCCAGCAGCCAAGACCCAATTTACGGAACTAATGAAAAACTGTTTTTT
CASSQDPIYGTNEKLFF
>.|TRBJ1-1|TRBV12-3/TRBV12-4|.
TGTGCCAGCAGCCTTGAGCTGAACACTGAAGCTTTCTTT
CASSLELNTEAFF
>.|TRBJ1-2|TRBV28|few
TGTGCCAGCAGTGTTTCTGGGGGGGACCGTCTGTATGGCTACACCTTC
CASSVSGGDRLYGYTF
>.|TRBJ2-2|TRBV6-5|.
TGTGCCAGCAGTTTAACGGGACTTAACACCGGGGAGCTGTTTTTT
CASSLTGLNTGELFF
>.|TRBJ1-2|TRBV5-6|.
TGTGCCAGCAGCTTGGTCGACGGACTCGAGGTTTATGGCTACACCTTC
CASSLVDGLEVYGYTF
>.|TRBJ1-4|TRBV30|.
TGTGCCTGGAGTTTAGGACAGTCCAAAAATGAAAAACTGTTTTTT
CAWSLGQSKNEKLFF
>TRBD1|TRBJ2-1|TRBV5-1|.
TGCGCCAGCAGCTCCGCCGGGACAGGCTACAATGAGCAGTTCTTC
CASSSAGTGYNEQFF